Here is one TCR beta chain with its context. Its antigen is undetermined. The PCR contained 60 Vbeta and 13 Jbeta primers. Generated by immunoSEQ multiplex PCR, the TCRdb table keeps only in-frame clones and is missing some. The sample has approximately 210,000 clones, and its top ten clones hold approximately 0.98%. The entry originates in a study of cytomegalovirus exposure and HLA in healthy donors. For the study at large: A prior study identified 117 million unique TCR beta sequences from about 200 million T cells. A preliminary data release comprised 70 million to 95 million unique TCRs obtained from HLA-typed donors. Study outcomes and limitations: Reportedly, TCR beta sequences accurately predicted HLA-A and HLA-B alleles in most subjects.

The CDR3 totals 14 residues. The V gene end was trimmed by 7 bases and the J gene end by 5 bases; junction bases not matched to a gene: 5. Germline values: CDR1 SGHTA, CDR2 FQGNSA. The sequence was collected from a woman aged 25 to 39 in good health and CMV-seropositive. The sequencing sample was made of PBMCs. The rearrangement joins TRBV7-2 to TRBJ2-1; 10 nucleotides match TRBD2. CDR3 nucleotides: TGTGCCAGCAACCCGGGACTAGCGAACAATGAGCAGTTCTTC. Amino acid sequence: CASNPGLANNEQFF. Based on the CDR3 plus reference TRBV7-2 and TRBJ2-1, the full variable domain is GAGVSQSPSNKVTEKGKDVELRCDPISGHTALYWYRQSLGQGLEFLIYFQGNSAPDKSGLPSDRFSAERTGGSVSTLTIQRTQQEDSAVYLCASNPGLANNEQFFGPGTRLTVL.